This T cell receptor (beta chain) is from a study of shared clonotypes between healthy human individuals. TCRdb's copy holds only in-frame clones and misses some; the assay was immunoSEQ multiplex PCR. The sample has some 2.3 million clones; 85% to 95% are singletons. Germline V gene sequence: CDR1 SGHRS, CDR2 YFSETQ. This CDR3 has 16 amino acids. Unmatched junction bases numbered 6, after V lost 0 bases and J lost 3 bases. The chain employs TRBV5-1 and TRBJ2-3; TRBD2 agrees at 8 bases. The sequence came from a man aged 18 to 29 in good health. Some clones in this sample may be carry-over from other donors' samples. The sequenced material came from naive CD4+ T cells from PBMCs. Documented subset: CD45RA+ positively selected. CDR3 in amino acids: CASSLEPSGPTDTQYF. CDR3 sequence (DNA): TGCGCCAGCAGCTTGGAGCCTAGCGGGCCGACAGATACGCAGTATTTT.